The T cell receptor beta chain described here comes from a study of cytomegalovirus exposure and HLA in healthy donors. Both 60 Vbeta primers and 13 Jbeta primers went into the PCR. Original handling: Later, 65 million to 90 million unique TCR beta chains were counted in an analysis, and roughly 11 million of them were shared. Clones were read by immunoSEQ multiplex PCR, and TCRdb kept only the in-frame ones, dropping some. The V and J calls and clone size are taken from that table; D and trimming were inferred from the DNA. Its table records around 100,000 clones. Germline CDR1 and CDR2: SGHRS and YFSETQ. CDR3 length: 18 amino acids. Trimming cost V 1 base and J 8 bases; bases outside gene matches: 18.

The TCR sequence derives from a man aged 45-65 years in good health and CMV-seronegative. The chain uses TRBV5-1 and TRBJ1-2; 9 bases fit TRBD1. Sequences were obtained from PBMCs. The DNA for the CDR3 is TGCGCCAGCAGCTTGACCCCGACGGACAGGGGCATTCTTAACGGCTACACCTTC. Translation: CASSLTPTDRGILNGYTF.